This passage covers 14 T cell receptor beta chains from one sample sequenced in a study of blood T cell repertoires in COVID-19. The protocol was immunoSEQ multiplex PCR, while the TCRdb copy is restricted to in-frame clones and leaves out a portion. The sample includes some 83,000 clones, roughly 84% of them seen just once. The sequenced material came from peripheral blood. The receptors shown here come from a man aged 50-59 years with acute or convalescent COVID-19.

The rearrangement joins TRBV10-3 to TRBJ1-1, with a tentative D call TRBD1 (6 bases). CDR1 is ENHRY and CDR2 is SYGVKD in the germline V gene. The CDR3 is made up of 16 amino acids. The V and J ends lost 4 bases and 7 bases respectively, with 22 bases between them. CDR3 DNA sequence: TGTGCCATCAGTGCGATTACAGGGCGAGGGAGAGGTGAAGCTTTCTTT. This gives the protein CAISAITGRGRGEAFF.

The chain has TRBV24-1 and TRBJ2-1; 12 nucleotides match TRBD2. The trim removed 3 bases at V and 8 bases at J, leaving 7 bases unmatched. The CDR3 sequence is 16 residues long. Germline CDR1 and CDR2: KGHDR and SFDVKD. The CDR3 DNA reads TGTGCCACCAGTGATATGACTAGCGGGAGTATCTATGAGCAGTTCTTC. Translating it yields CATSDMTSGSIYEQFF.

The CDR3 protein is CASSEAAVPRYGYTF. CDR3 coding DNA: TGTGCCAGCAGTGAAGCGGCAGTCCCCCGCTATGGCTACACCTTC. The chain carries TRBV2 and TRBJ1-2; D unresolved. CDR1 is SNHLY, CDR2 FYNNEI, per germline. V lost 0 bases, J lost 4 bases, and 12 bases lay in between. The length of the CDR3 is 15 residues. Complete variable domain (other parts from reference TRBV2 and TRBJ1-2): EPEVTQTPSHQVTQMGQEVILRCVPISNHLYFYWYRQILGQKVEFLVSFYNNEISEKSEIFDDQFSVERPDGSNFTLKIRSTKLEDSAMYFCASSEAAVPRYGYTFGSGTRLTVV.

A word on this clone: Mismatch with germline at one junction end may stem from a read error. The V gene is TRBV12-3 or TRBV12-4, the J gene TRBJ2-1; TRBD2 is a possible D gene (6 bases). The CDR3 has 12 residues. CDR3 sequence reads: CASSRGYNEQFF. The CDR3 DNA reads TGTGCCAGCAGTCGGGGGTACAATGAACAGTTCTTC.

This clone was detected only once. This chain uses TRBV5-1 with TRBJ1-6, with TRBD1 matching over 7 bases. CDR3 length: 18 residues. Trimming took 2 bases from V and 0 from J; bases not matched to a gene: 8. In germline, CDR1 is SGHRS, CDR2 YFSETQ. CDR3 in amino acids: CASSFKTGQSSYNSPLHF. In DNA, the CDR3 is TGCGCCAGCAGCTTCAAGACAGGGCAGAGCTCCTATAATTCACCCCTCCACTTT.

The rearrangement uses TRBV11-2 and TRBJ2-7; 7 positions agree with TRBD1. Per the germline V gene, CDR1 is SGHAT and CDR2 is FQNNGV. The ends lost 6 bases at V and 2 bases at J; junction bases unmatched: 7. The CDR3 loop spans 14 amino acids. In DNA, the CDR3 is TGTGCCAGCAGTTTACAGGGGTCGACCTACGAGCAGTACTTC. This codes for CASSLQGSTYEQYF.

Only a few counts were recorded for this clone. The V call is TRBV4-3, the J call TRBJ2-7; D gene uncertain. CDR1 LGHNA and CDR2 YSLEER come from the germline V gene. Trimming pared 0 bases from V and 3 bases from J, leaving 12 bases between. CDR3 length: 15 amino acids. This CDR3 reads CASSQDSLPNYEQYF. As DNA, the CDR3 is TGCGCCAGCAGCCAAGATTCACTGCCCAACTACGAGCAGTACTTC.

The CDR3 bases are TGTGCCAGCAGTCCGGGACTAGAAGGGGAGACCCAGTACTTC. It is translated as CASSPGLEGETQYF. V and J are TRBV6-5 and TRBJ2-5; TRBD2 agrees at 8 bases. Looked up from germline, CDR1 is MNHEY and CDR2 is SVGAGI. CDR3 length: 14 residues. With V trimmed by 5 bases and J by 5 bases, 7 bases remained unmatched.

The chain carries TRBV2 and TRBJ1-2; D is ambiguous. V lost 8 bases, J lost 8 bases, and 15 bases lay in between. Germline assignment: CDR1 SNHLY and CDR2 FYNNEI. The CDR3 consists of 12 residues. This chain's CDR3 is CASGRGPQGYTF. CDR3 coding DNA: TGTGCCAGCGGACGCGGGCCGCAGGGCTACACCTTC.

The V gene is TRBV2, the J gene TRBJ2-2; no reliable D call. Between the trimmed V and J ends, which lost 6 bases and 5 bases, there was a span of 4 bases. Germline loops: CDR1 SNHLY, CDR2 FYNNEI. The CDR3 length is 11 residues. The CDR3 bases are TGTGCCAGCAGCCCGACCGGGGAGCTGTTTTTT. Protein product: CASSPTGELFF.

This rearrangement joins TRBV24-1 to TRBJ2-3; tentative D call: TRBD1 (5 bases). Germline CDR1 is KGHDR and CDR2 is SFDVKD. The CDR3 contains 13 residues. V was cut by 6 bases and J by 4 bases, with 10 bases left in between. CDR3 DNA sequence: TGTGCCACCAGTCCCCCAGGGCCAGATACGCAGTATTTT. It translates to CATSPPGPDTQYF.

This chain links TRBV4-1 with TRBJ2-2; D remains ambiguous. In germline, CDR1 is MGHRA, CDR2 YSYEKL. Trimming took off 7 bases at V and 2 bases at J, with 11 bases between the two ends. This CDR3 contains 14 residues. In DNA, the CDR3 is TGCGCCAGCACTGGTGCAGAAAACACCGGGGAGCTGTTTTTT. Translated, it gives CASTGAENTGELFF.

This chain links TRBV25-1 with TRBJ2-7, with TRBD1 matching 8 bases. The CDR3 consists of 14 residues. In germline, CDR1 is MGHDK, CDR2 SYGVNS. The junction had 2 bases not matched to a gene; V was cut back by 4 bases and J by 0 bases. The CDR3 nucleotides read TGTGCCAGCAGTGTTGGACAGGGCTCCTACGAGCAGTACTTC. Protein sequence: CASSVGQGSYEQYF.

V usage is TRBV5-5 and J usage is TRBJ2-7, with 8 bases identical to TRBD1. This CDR3 spans 14 amino acids. Germline loops: CDR1 SGHKS, CDR2 YYEKEE (reference sequence). V lost 2 bases to trimming and J lost 2 bases; unmatched junction nucleotides: 3. CDR3 amino acids: CASSLRDRPYEQYF. The CDR3 DNA sequence: TGTGCCAGCAGCTTAAGGGACAGGCCCTACGAGCAGTACTTC.